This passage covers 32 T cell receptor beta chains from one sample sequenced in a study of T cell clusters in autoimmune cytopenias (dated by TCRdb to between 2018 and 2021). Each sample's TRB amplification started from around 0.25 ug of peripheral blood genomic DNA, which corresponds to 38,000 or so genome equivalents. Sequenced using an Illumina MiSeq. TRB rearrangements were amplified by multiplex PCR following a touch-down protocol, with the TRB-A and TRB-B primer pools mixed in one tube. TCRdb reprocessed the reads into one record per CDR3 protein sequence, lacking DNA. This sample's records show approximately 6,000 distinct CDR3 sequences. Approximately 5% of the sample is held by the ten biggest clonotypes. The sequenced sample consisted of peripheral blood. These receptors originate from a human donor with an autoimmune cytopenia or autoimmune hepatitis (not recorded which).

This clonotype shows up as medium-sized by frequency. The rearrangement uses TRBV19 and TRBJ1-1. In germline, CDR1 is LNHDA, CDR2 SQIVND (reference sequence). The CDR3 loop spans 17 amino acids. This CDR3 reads CASSIASRGGLNTEAFF.

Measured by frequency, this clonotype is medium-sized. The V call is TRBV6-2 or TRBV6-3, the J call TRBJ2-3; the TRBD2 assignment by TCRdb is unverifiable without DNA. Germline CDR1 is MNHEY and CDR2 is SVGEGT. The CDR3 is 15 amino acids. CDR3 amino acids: CASSYSTSGIDTQYF.

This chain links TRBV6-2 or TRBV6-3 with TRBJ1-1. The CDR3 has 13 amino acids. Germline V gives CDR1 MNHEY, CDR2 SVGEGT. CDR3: CASRLTRNTEAFF.

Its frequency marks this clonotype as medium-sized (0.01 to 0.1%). CDR3 sequence: CASSFSTGNEQYF. The chain joins TRBV19 to TRBJ2-7; no DNA is available, so the TRBD1 call from TCRdb remains unchecked. This CDR3 spans 13 amino acids. Looked up from germline, CDR1 is LNHDA and CDR2 is SQIVND (reference sequence).

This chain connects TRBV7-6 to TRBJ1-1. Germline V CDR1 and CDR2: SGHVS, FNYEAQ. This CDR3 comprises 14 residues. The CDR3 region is CASSLRRVDGEAFF.

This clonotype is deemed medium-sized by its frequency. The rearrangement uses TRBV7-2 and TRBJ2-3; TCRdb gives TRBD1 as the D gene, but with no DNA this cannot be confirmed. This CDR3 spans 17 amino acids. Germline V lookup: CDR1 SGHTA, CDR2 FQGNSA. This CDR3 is CASSFFHVEGDGDTQYF.

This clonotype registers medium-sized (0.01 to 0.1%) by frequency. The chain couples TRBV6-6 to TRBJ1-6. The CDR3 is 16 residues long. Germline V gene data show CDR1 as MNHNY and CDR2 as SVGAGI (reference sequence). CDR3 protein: CASSYNGQRRNSPLHF.

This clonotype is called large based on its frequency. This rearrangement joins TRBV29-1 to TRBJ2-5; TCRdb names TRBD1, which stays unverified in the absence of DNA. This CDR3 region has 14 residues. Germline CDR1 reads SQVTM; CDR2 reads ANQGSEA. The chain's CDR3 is CSVVGQGARETQYF.

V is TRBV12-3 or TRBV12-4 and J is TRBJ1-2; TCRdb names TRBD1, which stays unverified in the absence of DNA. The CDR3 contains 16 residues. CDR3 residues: CASSPRSGAHYYGYTF.

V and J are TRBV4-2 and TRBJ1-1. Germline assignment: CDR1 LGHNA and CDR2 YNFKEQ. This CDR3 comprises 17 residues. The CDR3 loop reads CASSQEDWAPWNTEAFF.

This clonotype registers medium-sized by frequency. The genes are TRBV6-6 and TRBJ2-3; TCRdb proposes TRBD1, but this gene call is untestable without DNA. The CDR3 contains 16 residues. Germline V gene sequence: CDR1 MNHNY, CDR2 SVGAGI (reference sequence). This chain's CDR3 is CASIPGQGARADTQYF.

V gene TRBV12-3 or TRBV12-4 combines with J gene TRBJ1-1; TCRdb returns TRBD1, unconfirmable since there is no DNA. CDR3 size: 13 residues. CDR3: CASSNYRDLEAFF.

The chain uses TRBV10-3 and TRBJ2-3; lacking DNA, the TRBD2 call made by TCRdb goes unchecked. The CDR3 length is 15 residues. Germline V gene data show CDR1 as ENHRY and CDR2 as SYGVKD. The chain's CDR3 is CAISLAGGHGDTQYF.

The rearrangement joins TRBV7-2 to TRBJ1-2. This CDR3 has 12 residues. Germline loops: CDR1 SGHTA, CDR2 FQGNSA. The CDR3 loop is CASSLGVGGYTF.

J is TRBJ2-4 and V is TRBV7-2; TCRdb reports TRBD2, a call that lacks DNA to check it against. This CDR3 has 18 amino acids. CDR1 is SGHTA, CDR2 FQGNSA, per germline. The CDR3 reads CASSLVGASGGARGIQYF.

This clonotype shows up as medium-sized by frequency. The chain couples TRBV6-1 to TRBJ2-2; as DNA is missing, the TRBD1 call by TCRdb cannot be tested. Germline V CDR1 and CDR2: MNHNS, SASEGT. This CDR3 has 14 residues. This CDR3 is CAGRGGANTGELFF.

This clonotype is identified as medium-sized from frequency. CDR3 amino acids: CASSLKGTSGARSYEQYF. This sequence joins TRBV19 and TRBJ2-7; TCRdb designates TRBD2, a call that cannot be tested without DNA. The CDR3 totals 18 residues. Germline loops: CDR1 LNHDA, CDR2 SQIVND (reference sequence).

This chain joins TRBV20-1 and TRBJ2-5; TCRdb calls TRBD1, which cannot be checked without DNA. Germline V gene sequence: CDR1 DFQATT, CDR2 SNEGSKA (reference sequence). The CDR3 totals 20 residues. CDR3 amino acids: CSARNFRGDRGKGHQETQYF.

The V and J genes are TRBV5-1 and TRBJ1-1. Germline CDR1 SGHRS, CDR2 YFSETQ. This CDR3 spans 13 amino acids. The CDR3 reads CASSLGYRTEAFF.

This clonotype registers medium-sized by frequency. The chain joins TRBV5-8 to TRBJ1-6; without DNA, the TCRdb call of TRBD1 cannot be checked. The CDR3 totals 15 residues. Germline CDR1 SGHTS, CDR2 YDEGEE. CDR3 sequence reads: CASSLGGAADSPLHF.

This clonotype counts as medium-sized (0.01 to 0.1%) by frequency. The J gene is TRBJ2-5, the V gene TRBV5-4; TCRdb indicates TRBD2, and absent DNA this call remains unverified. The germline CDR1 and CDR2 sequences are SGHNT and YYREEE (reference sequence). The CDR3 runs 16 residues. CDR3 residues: CASSLVSIAGGETQYF.

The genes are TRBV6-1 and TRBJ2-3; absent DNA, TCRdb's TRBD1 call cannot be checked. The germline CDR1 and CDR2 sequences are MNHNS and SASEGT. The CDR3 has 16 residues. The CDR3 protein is CASRAQGTRSTDTQYF.

The CDR3 region is CASSRQGGSPLHF. This chain links TRBV12-3 or TRBV12-4 with TRBJ1-6; as DNA is missing, the TRBD1 call by TCRdb cannot be tested. The CDR3 covers 13 residues.

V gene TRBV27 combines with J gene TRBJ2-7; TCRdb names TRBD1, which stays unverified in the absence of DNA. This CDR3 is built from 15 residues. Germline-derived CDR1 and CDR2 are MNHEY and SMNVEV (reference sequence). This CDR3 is CASSVGQWGRAEQYF.

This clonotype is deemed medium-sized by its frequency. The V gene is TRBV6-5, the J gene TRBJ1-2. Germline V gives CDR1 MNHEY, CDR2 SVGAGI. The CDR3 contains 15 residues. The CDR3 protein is CASSYSIQANYGYTF.

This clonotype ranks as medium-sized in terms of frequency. CDR3 sequence reads: CASSLSGTDYGYTF. This chain joins TRBV12-3 or TRBV12-4 and TRBJ1-2; TCRdb's D call, TRBD1, is unchecked because there is no DNA. The CDR3 is 14 residues long.

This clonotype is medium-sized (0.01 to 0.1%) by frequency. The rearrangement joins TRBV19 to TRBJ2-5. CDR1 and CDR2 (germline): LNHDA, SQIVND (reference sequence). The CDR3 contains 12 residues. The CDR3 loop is CASSTTQETQYF.

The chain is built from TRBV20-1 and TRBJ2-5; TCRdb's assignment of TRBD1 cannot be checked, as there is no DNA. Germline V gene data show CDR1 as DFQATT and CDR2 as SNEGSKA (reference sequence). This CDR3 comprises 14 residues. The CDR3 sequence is CSARVGRAGETQYF.

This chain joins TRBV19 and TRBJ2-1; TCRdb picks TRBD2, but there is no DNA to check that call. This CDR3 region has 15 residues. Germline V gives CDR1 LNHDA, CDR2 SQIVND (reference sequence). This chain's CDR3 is CASSPPTGALYEQFF.

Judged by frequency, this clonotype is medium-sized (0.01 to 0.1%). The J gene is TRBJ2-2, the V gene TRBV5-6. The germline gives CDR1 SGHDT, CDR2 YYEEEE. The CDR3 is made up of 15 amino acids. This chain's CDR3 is CASSLLQANTGELFF.

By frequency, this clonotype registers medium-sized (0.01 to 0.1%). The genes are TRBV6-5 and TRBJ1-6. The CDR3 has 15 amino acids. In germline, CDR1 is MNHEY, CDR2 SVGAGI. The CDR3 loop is CASSSPLGVDSPLHF.

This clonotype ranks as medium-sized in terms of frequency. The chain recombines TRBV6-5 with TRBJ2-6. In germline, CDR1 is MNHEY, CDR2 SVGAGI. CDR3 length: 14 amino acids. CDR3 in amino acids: CASSQGSGANVLTF.